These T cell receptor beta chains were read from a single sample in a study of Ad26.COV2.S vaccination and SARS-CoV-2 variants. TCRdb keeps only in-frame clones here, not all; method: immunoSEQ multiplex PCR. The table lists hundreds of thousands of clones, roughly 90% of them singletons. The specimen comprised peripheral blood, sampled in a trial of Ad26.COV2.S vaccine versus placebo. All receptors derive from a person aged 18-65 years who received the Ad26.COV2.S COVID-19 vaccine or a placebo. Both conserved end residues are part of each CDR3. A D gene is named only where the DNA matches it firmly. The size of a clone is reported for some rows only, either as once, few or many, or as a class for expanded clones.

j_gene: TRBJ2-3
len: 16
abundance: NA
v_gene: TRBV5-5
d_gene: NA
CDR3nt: TGTGCCAGCAGCCTGGAGGTCACGGGGGCAAAAGATACGCAGTATTTT
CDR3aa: CASSLEVTGAKDTQYF

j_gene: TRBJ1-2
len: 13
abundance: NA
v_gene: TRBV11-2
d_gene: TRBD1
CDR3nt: TGTGCCAGCAGCTTAGGGCAGGGGGGCGGCTACACCTTC
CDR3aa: CASSLGQGGGYTF

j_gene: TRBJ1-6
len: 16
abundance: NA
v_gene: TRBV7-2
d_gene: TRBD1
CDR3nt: TGTGCCAGCAGCTTAGGGGGACAGGGGGCTAATTCACCCCTCCACTTT
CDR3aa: CASSLGGQGANSPLHF

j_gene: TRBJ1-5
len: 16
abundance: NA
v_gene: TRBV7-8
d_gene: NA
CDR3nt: TGTGCCAGCAGCTTAGGGACAGTCCTCAGCAATCAGCCCCAGCATTTT
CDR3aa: CASSLGTVLSNQPQHF

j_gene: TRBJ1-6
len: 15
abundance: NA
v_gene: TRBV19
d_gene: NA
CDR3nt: TGTGCCAGTAGTATCTTGGGGGGCTCCAATTCACCCCTCCACTTT
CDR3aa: CASSILGGSNSPLHF

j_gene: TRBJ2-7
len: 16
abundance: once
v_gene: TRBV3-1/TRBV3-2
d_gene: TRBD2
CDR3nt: TGTGCCAGCAGCCCTACCTACGGACTAGCAGGTTACGAGCAGTACTTC
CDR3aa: CASSPTYGLAGYEQYF

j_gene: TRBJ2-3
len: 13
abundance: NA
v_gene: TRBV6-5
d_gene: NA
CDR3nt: TGTGCCGCCTGCAGGTCCGGCACAGATACGCAGTATTTT
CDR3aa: CAACRSGTDTQYF

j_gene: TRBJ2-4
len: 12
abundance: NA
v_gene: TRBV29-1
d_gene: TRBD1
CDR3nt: TGCAGCGCCACAGGGGGCGGAAACATTCAGTACTTC
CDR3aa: CSATGGGNIQYF

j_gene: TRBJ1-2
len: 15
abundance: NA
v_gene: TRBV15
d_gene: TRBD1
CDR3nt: TGTGCCACCAGCGGCAGACAGGGTTGGGACTATGGCTACACCTTC
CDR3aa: CATSGRQGWDYGYTF

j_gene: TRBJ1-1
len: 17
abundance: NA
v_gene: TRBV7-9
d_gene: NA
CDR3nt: TGTGCCAGCAGCTTACATGTAATAGGGGGAGATAACACTGAAGCTTTCTTT
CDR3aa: CASSLHVIGGDNTEAFF

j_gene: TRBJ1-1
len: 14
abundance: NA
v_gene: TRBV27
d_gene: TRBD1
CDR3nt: TGTGCCTCCATCGGGACAGGGAGGTACACTGAAGCTTTCTTT
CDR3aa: CASIGTGRYTEAFF

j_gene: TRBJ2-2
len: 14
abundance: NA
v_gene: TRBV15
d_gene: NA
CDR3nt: TGTGCCACCAGCAGAGTGTCAGGGGCCGGGGAGCTGTTTTTT
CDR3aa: CATSRVSGAGELFF

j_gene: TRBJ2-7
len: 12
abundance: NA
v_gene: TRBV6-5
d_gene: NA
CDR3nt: TGTGCCAGCAGTTACTCCCGCTACGAGCAGTACTTC
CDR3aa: CASSYSRYEQYF